This T cell receptor beta chain was recorded in a study of beta chain features in type 1 diabetes. Study background: Cell yields, gender and age were similar in healthy donors and patients.

On this clone: The antigen remains undetermined. A single base is all that separates this from a far larger clone, so a read error is likely.

Study outcomes and limitations: Using cDNA template may skew counts toward highly expressing activated cells. Type 1 diabetes patients had moderately but significantly shorter TCRB CDR3s in all four CD4+ subsets.

The CDR3 runs to 14 residues. Germline V gene data show CDR1 as MNHEY and CDR2 as SVGAGI. The entirety of the isolated RNA underwent reverse transcription, so expressed TCRB transcripts were sequenced. Data came from immunoSEQ multiplex PCR; TCRdb stores just in-frame clones and leaves some out. Of 240,000 or so clones in the sample, 25% to 30% are singletons; the top ten hold 3% to 4%. Sequencing input: central memory CD4+ T cells from blood. The rearrangement uses TRBV6-5 and TRBJ2-5, with TRBD1 matching over 9 bases. This clonotype was obtained from a man aged 25-40 years in good health. The CDR3 sequence is CACSPRTGAETQYF. The CDR3 DNA is TGTGCCTGCAGTCCCCGGACAGGGGCAGAGACCCAGTACTTC.